The 15 T cell receptor beta chains presented below share a single source sample, sequenced in a study of blood T cell repertoires in COVID-19. Clones were read by immunoSEQ multiplex PCR, and TCRdb kept only the in-frame ones, dropping some. The sample has 360,000 or so clones, roughly 90% seen once; the top ten hold under 1.2%. The material sequenced was PBMCs or T cells enriched from blood (not recorded which). These receptors were obtained from a woman between 25 and 40 years old who had been exposed to COVID-19.

This sequence joins TRBV7-3 and TRBJ2-2; maybe TRBD2 (6 bases). Per the germline V gene, CDR1 is SGHTA and CDR2 is FQGTGA. CDR3 length: 15 residues. The ends were cut back, 5 bases at V and 5 bases at J, with 15 bases in the middle. The chain's CDR3 is CASSPYAGRTGELFF. For the CDR3, the DNA is TGTGCCAGCAGCCCTTACGCGGGGAGGACCGGGGAGCTGTTTTTT.

The gene calls are TRBV25-1 and TRBJ1-2, with TRBD1 matching 12 bases. The trim removed 8 bases at V and 2 bases at J, leaving 9 bases unmatched. CDR3 length: 16 amino acids. CDR1 and CDR2 (germline): MGHDK, SYGVNS. The CDR3 sequence: CASAGGTGGANYGYTF. The CDR3 DNA is TGTGCCAGCGCGGGCGGGACAGGGGGCGCGAACTATGGCTACACCTTC.

This chain joins TRBV29-1 and TRBJ1-4; a possible D gene is TRBD1 (6 bases). CDR1 SQVTM and CDR2 ANQGSEA come from the germline V gene. The ends were cut back, 4 bases at V and 5 bases at J, with 14 bases in the middle. This CDR3 is 14 amino acids long. For the CDR3, the DNA is TGCAGCGTTGTAAGGGGGGGGGTAAATGAAAAACTGTTTTTT. Translated: CSVVRGGVNEKLFF.

The chain carries TRBV9 and TRBJ2-7, with 7 bases lining up with TRBD1. CDR1 is SGDLS and CDR2 is YYNGEE in the germline V gene. The ends lost 4 bases at V and 2 bases at J; junction bases unmatched: 6. The CDR3 contains 14 residues. CDR3 coding DNA: TGTGCCAGCAGCCTAGGGACAGAGCCCTACGAGCAGTACTTC. Its protein product is CASSLGTEPYEQYF. Variable domain in full (rest from reference TRBV9 and TRBJ2-7): DSGVTQTPKHLITATGQRVTLRCSPRSGDLSVYWYQQSLDQGLQFLIQYYNGEERAKGNILERFSAQQFPDLHSELNLSSLELGDSALYFCASSLGTEPYEQYFGPGTRLTVT.

This chain connects TRBV13 to TRBJ1-2, with 12 bases identical to TRBD1. V dropped 5 bases and J dropped 8; count of bases not matched to a gene: 6. This CDR3 region has 14 residues. The germline V gene has CDR1 PRHDT and CDR2 FYEKMQ (reference sequence). The CDR3 nucleotides are TGTGCCAGCAGCCAGGGACAGGGGGCGCAGGGCTACACCTTC. This gives the protein CASSQGQGAQGYTF.

This rearrangement joins TRBV7-6 to TRBJ2-1; 9 bases are shared with TRBD2. The V gene's germline CDR1 is SGHVS and CDR2 FNYEAQ. Trimming at V came to 1 base and at J to 7 bases, leaving 5 bases not matched to a gene. The CDR3 runs 15 residues. The CDR3 is CASSLGLAGRNEQFF. The CDR3 bases are TGTGCCAGCAGCTTAGGGCTAGCGGGAAGGAATGAGCAGTTCTTC.

The chain employs TRBV6-5 and TRBJ1-3; 8 nucleotides agree with TRBD1. J gave up 0 bases and V 6 bases, and 4 bases lay outside the gene matches. This CDR3 has 15 residues. Per the germline V gene, CDR1 is MNHEY and CDR2 is SVGAGI. CDR3 sequence: CASRGTGVSGNTIYF. The CDR3 coding sequence is TGTGCCAGCAGGGGGACAGGCGTCTCTGGAAACACCATATATTTT.

The rearrangement uses TRBV19 and TRBJ2-1; 7 bases match TRBD1. The CDR3 consists of 14 residues. V trimming: 5 bases; J trimming: 4 bases; junction bases outside the gene matches: 5. CDR1 is LNHDA, CDR2 SQIVND, per germline (reference sequence). The CDR3 region has the DNA TGTGCCAGTAGTCCGGGACAGAAATACAATGAGCAGTTCTTC. As protein: CASSPGQKYNEQFF.

V usage is TRBV7-9 and J usage is TRBJ1-1; TRBD1 might be the D (6 bases). Trimming removed 5 bases at V and 1 base at J, with 11 bases between. The CDR3 consists of 14 residues. Germline assignment: CDR1 SEHNR and CDR2 FQNEAQ (reference sequence). The CDR3 protein is CASSRAGANTEAFF. The CDR3 coding sequence is TGTGCCAGCAGCAGGGCAGGGGCGAACACTGAAGCTTTCTTT.

The chain couples TRBV5-5 to TRBJ1-4; D might be TRBD1 (5 bases). Trimming cost V 1 base and J 8 bases, with 12 bases left between them. Germline V gives CDR1 SGHKS, CDR2 YYEKEE (reference sequence). The CDR3 contains 14 residues. CDR3 region: CASSLLTADEKLFF. In DNA form, the CDR3 reads TGTGCCAGCAGCTTGTTGACAGCCGACGAAAAACTGTTTTTT.

V is TRBV5-1 and J is TRBJ1-2; D ambiguous. V lost 0 bases, J lost 4 bases, and 7 bases lay in between. The CDR3 contains 13 residues. Germline V CDR1 and CDR2: SGHRS, YFSETQ. The CDR3 nucleotides read TGCGCCAGCAGCTTGGGGGAGCGCTATGGCTACACCTTC. Protein: CASSLGERYGYTF.

The rearrangement uses TRBV28 and TRBJ1-1; D may be TRBD1 (6 bases). CDR1 and CDR2 (germline): MDHEN, SYDVKM. CDR3 length equals 14 residues. Trimming cost V 2 bases and J 1 base, with 8 bases left between them. CDR3 amino acids: CASSLGQRNTEAFF. CDR3 nucleotides: TGTGCCAGCAGTTTAGGACAGAGGAACACTGAAGCTTTCTTT. Combining the CDR3 with reference TRBV28 and TRBJ1-1 gives the whole variable domain DVKVTQSSRYLVKRTGEKVFLECVQDMDHENMFWYRQDPGLGLRLIYFSYDVKMKEKGDIPEGYSVSREKKERFSLILESASTNQTSMYLCASSLGQRNTEAFFGQGTRLTVV.

This chain connects TRBV10-3 to TRBJ2-7, with TRBD1 as a possible D gene (6 bases). The CDR3 consists of 14 residues. CDR1 and CDR2 from the germline V gene are ENHRY and SYGVKD. The V end lost 6 bases, the J end lost 5 bases, and 17 bases lay between the germline ends. This CDR3 reads CAIRPAGVSNEQYF. The CDR3 DNA reads TGTGCCATCAGGCCGGCAGGGGTATCGAACGAGCAGTACTTC.

In its sample, this clone was seen once. This chain connects TRBV30 to TRBJ2-7, with D tentatively TRBD1 (6 bases). V lost 2 bases to trimming and J lost 7 bases, with 21 bases between them. Germline CDR1 reads GTSNPN; CDR2 reads SVGIG (reference sequence). CDR3 length: 15 residues. CDR3 sequence: CAWSTTRGRSTEQYF. DNA of the CDR3: TGTGCCTGGAGTACTACCAGGGGCAGGTCTACGGAGCAGTACTTC.

V and J are TRBV21-1 and TRBJ2-6; the table's D call, TRBD1, has no DNA check behind it. TRBV21-1 is described as a pseudogene. The CDR3 loop spans 20 amino acids. The CDR3 is CASSPAPGQGPSSGANVLTF. The CDR3 coding sequence is TGTGCCAGCAGCCCTGCACCGGGACAGGGGCCCTCCTCTGGGGCCAACGTCCTGACTTTC.